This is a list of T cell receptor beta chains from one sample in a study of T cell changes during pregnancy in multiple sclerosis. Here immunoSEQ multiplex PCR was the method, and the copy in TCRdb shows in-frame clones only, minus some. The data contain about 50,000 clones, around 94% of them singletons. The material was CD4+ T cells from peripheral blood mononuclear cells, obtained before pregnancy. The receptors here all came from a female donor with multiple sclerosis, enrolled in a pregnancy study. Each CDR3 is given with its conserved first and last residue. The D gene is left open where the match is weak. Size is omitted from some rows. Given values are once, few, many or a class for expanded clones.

cdr3_aa: CASSLLQTYEQYF; cdr3_nt: TGTGCCAGCAGCTTGCTTCAGACCTACGAGCAGTACTTC; j_call: TRBJ2-7; d_call: -; v_call: TRBV5-8; clone_size: -
cdr3_aa: CAWSWGTGGQEQYF; cdr3_nt: TGTGCCTGGAGTTGGGGGACAGGGGGTCAAGAGCAGTACTTC; j_call: TRBJ2-7; d_call: TRBD1; v_call: TRBV30; clone_size: -
cdr3_aa: CASSHSRGQGNEKLFF; cdr3_nt: TGTGCCAGCAGCCATTCTCGGGGACAGGGTAATGAAAAACTGTTTTTT; j_call: TRBJ1-4; d_call: TRBD1; v_call: TRBV11-2; clone_size: -
cdr3_aa: CASGLVLANTGELFF; cdr3_nt: TGTGCTAGTGGTTTGGTACTCGCGAACACCGGGGAGCTGTTTTTT; j_call: TRBJ2-2; d_call: -; v_call: TRBV12-5; clone_size: -
cdr3_aa: CASSEGLAGVSEQYF; cdr3_nt: TGCGCCAGCAGTGAAGGACTAGCGGGAGTGAGTGAGCAGTACTTC; j_call: TRBJ2-7; d_call: TRBD2; v_call: TRBV10-2; clone_size: once
cdr3_aa: CASSPRWGVEQFF; cdr3_nt: TGTGCCAGCAGCCCCCGGTGGGGGGTTGAGCAGTTCTTC; j_call: TRBJ2-1; d_call: -; v_call: TRBV11-2; clone_size: -
cdr3_aa: CASSLSGSNQPQHF; cdr3_nt: TGTGCCAGCAGTTTATCAGGGAGCAATCAGCCCCAGCATTTT; j_call: TRBJ1-5; d_call: -; v_call: TRBV28; clone_size: -
cdr3_aa: CASRRVRGLTEAFF; cdr3_nt: TGCGCCAGCAGGCGAGTCAGGGGGCTCACTGAAGCTTTCTTT; j_call: TRBJ1-1; d_call: TRBD1; v_call: TRBV5-1; clone_size: -
cdr3_aa: CASSLQGGRAIPHF; cdr3_nt: TGTGCCAGCAGTTTACAGGGCGGGAGGGCCATCCCGCACTTC; j_call: TRBJ2-7; d_call: TRBD2; v_call: TRBV28; clone_size: -
cdr3_aa: CAWSATSGVETQYF; cdr3_nt: TGTGCCTGGAGTGCGACTAGCGGAGTGGAGACCCAGTACTTC; j_call: TRBJ2-5; d_call: TRBD2; v_call: TRBV30; clone_size: -
cdr3_aa: CASSLDRGKGYTF; cdr3_nt: TGTGCCAGCAGCTTGGACAGGGGGAAAGGCTACACCTTC; j_call: TRBJ1-2; d_call: TRBD1; v_call: TRBV5-6; clone_size: -
cdr3_aa: CASSLGRTEAFF; cdr3_nt: TGTGCCAGCAGCCTGGGGAGGACTGAAGCTTTCTTT; j_call: TRBJ1-1; d_call: -; v_call: TRBV6-1; clone_size: -
cdr3_aa: CATSREAASGRSSYEQYF; cdr3_nt: TGTGCCACCAGCAGAGAAGCGGCTAGCGGGAGGAGCTCCTACGAGCAGTACTTC; j_call: TRBJ2-7; d_call: TRBD2; v_call: TRBV15; clone_size: -
cdr3_aa: CASSPGPGLVYGYTF; cdr3_nt: TGTGCCAGCAGCCCAGGCCCAGGGCTCGTATATGGCTACACCTTC; j_call: TRBJ1-2; d_call: -; v_call: TRBV11-2; clone_size: -
cdr3_aa: CASSIREVADTQYF; cdr3_nt: TGTGCCAGTAGTATCAGGGAGGTCGCGGATACGCAGTATTTT; j_call: TRBJ2-3; d_call: -; v_call: TRBV19; clone_size: -
cdr3_aa: CASTERRVAYEQYF; cdr3_nt: TGCGCCAGCACCGAAAGGAGGGTGGCCTACGAGCAGTACTTC; j_call: TRBJ2-7; d_call: -; v_call: TRBV10-1; clone_size: -
cdr3_aa: CASSEAGGNEQFF; cdr3_nt: TGCGCCAGCAGCGAAGCAGGTGGCAATGAGCAGTTCTTC; j_call: TRBJ2-1; d_call: -; v_call: TRBV5-1; clone_size: -
cdr3_aa: CASSLHGDTQYF; cdr3_nt: TGTGCCAGCAGCCTACACGGGGATACGCAGTATTTT; j_call: TRBJ2-3; d_call: -; v_call: TRBV4-2; clone_size: -
cdr3_aa: CAWSSGDNQPQHF; cdr3_nt: TGTGCCTGGAGTTCGGGGGACAATCAGCCCCAGCATTTT; j_call: TRBJ1-5; d_call: -; v_call: TRBV30; clone_size: -
cdr3_aa: CASRGTGRDTQYF; cdr3_nt: TGTGCCAGCAGGGGGACAGGGAGAGATACGCAGTATTTT; j_call: TRBJ2-3; d_call: TRBD1; v_call: TRBV5-4; clone_size: -
cdr3_aa: CASIGQEWTSGRNEQYF; cdr3_nt: TGCGCCAGCATCGGACAGGAGTGGACTAGCGGGAGAAACGAGCAGTACTTC; j_call: TRBJ2-7; d_call: TRBD2; v_call: TRBV10-1; clone_size: -
cdr3_aa: CASSVGLAETQYF; cdr3_nt: TGTGCCAGCTCAGTTGGACTAGCGGAGACGCAGTATTTT; j_call: TRBJ2-3; d_call: TRBD2; v_call: TRBV18; clone_size: -